These 24 T cell receptor beta chains originate from one sample sequenced in a study of blood T cells in healthy people across ages. It was with a sample-barcoded 5' primer and a J-beta primer mix that a second PCR of about 6 to 12 cycles was run. MiXCR, applied by TCRdb to the 5' RACE reads, yields one record per CDR3 protein. The table records about 1.8 million distinct CDR3 sequences, roughly 49% of them present only once. Sequenced: blood. These receptors came from a woman between 35 and 50 years old in good health.

The rearrangement uses TRBV29-1 and TRBJ2-5; TRBD1 matches 7 bases. Germline V gives CDR1 SQVTM, CDR2 ANQGSEA. V was pared by 7 bases and J by 3 bases, with 5 bases of the junction left unmatched. The CDR3 is 12 residues long. The CDR3 nucleotides are TGCAGCGCTATGACAGGGAAAGAGACCCAGTACTTC. The encoded protein is CSAMTGKETQYF.

This clonotype was counted a few times. This chain uses TRBV6-2 or TRBV6-3 with TRBJ2-1; 15 bases fit TRBD2. Germline-derived CDR1 and CDR2 are MNHEY and SVGEGT. The CDR3 is 20 residues long. The ends lost 7 bases at V and 2 bases at J; junction bases unmatched: 15. The CDR3 sequence: CASNGEKGLAGGEAYNEQFF. The CDR3 coding sequence is TGTGCCAGCAATGGAGAAAAAGGACTAGCGGGGGGGGAAGCCTACAATGAGCAGTTCTTC.

The V call is TRBV20-1, the J call TRBJ2-5; D unresolved. CDR1 is DFQATT and CDR2 is SNEGSKA in the germline V gene (reference sequence). This CDR3 comprises 12 residues. V was cut by 4 bases and J by 8 bases, with 14 bases left in between. CDR3 sequence (DNA): TGCAGTGCTATCTCCTCACCGAAAACCCAGTACTTC. The encoded protein is CSAISSPKTQYF.

In its sample, this clonotype was seen a few times. The rearrangement joins TRBV20-1 to TRBJ2-1; D might be TRBD2 (6 bases). V shed 0 bases and J shed 2 bases, with 8 bases lying between them. Per germline, CDR1 DFQATT and CDR2 SNEGSKA (reference sequence). The CDR3 has 14 residues. CDR3 loop: CSARDRRAYNEQFF. The CDR3, as DNA: TGCAGTGCTAGAGATCGGAGGGCCTACAATGAGCAGTTCTTC.

This clonotype was detected many times. V gene TRBV4-1 combines with J gene TRBJ2-5; 9 bases agree with TRBD1. V shed 4 bases and J 2 bases; nucleotides not matched to a gene: 8. This CDR3 has 16 amino acids. The V gene's germline CDR1 is MGHRA and CDR2 YSYEKL. The CDR3 DNA reads TGCGCCAGCAGCCTACCGAGGACAGGGGAACAAGAGACCCAGTACTTC. It encodes CASSLPRTGEQETQYF.

The chain links TRBV29-1 to TRBJ1-1; no firm D call. The CDR3 contains 14 residues. Trimming cost V 8 bases and J 0 bases, with 16 bases left between them. Germline CDR1 and CDR2: SQVTM and ANQGSEA. The CDR3 coding sequence is TGCAGCTTTCAATTGGGCGGAATGAACACTGAAGCTTTCTTT. It codes for CSFQLGGMNTEAFF.

The chain combines TRBV12-5 with TRBJ2-2, with a tentative D call TRBD1 (5 bases). The V end was cut by 3 bases, the J end by 1 base, with 9 bases between. Looked up from germline, CDR1 is LGHNT and CDR2 is FRNRAP. The length of the CDR3 is 15 residues. CDR3 protein: CASGLGAMNTGELFF. The CDR3 region has the DNA TGTGCTAGTGGTTTAGGGGCCATGAACACCGGGGAGCTGTTTTTT.

This clonotype was observed once. With a much larger clone just one base away, this may be a read error. The rearrangement joins TRBV7-2 to TRBJ1-2; D gene ambiguous. The CDR3 has 14 amino acids. Germline V gene lookup returns CDR1 SGHTA and CDR2 FQGNSA. This chain's CDR3 is CANSLGRGQVGYTF. The CDR3 bases are TGTGCCAACAGCTTAGGACGGGGTCAGGTTGGCTACACCTTC.

The rearrangement uses TRBV7-2 and TRBJ2-1; 10 nucleotides match TRBD2. The DNA matches TRBJ2-7 better at its end, which makes the J call doubtful. This CDR3 has 15 amino acids. The germline CDR1 and CDR2 sequences are SGHTA and FQGNSA. The DNA for the CDR3 is TGTGCCAGCAGCCCTCAGCGGGGGGGATACAATGAGCAGTACTTC. Protein: CASSPQRGGYNEQYF.

J is TRBJ1-6 and V is TRBV18; no firm D call. With 5 bases removed from V and 7 bases from J, the gap between germline ends came to 15 bases. The length of the CDR3 is 15 residues. CDR1 and CDR2 (germline): KGHSH, LQKENI. CDR3 DNA sequence: TGTGCCAGCTCATCGGACGGCCTCGGGAATTCACCCCTCCACTTT. Its translation is CASSSDGLGNSPLHF. Full variable domain (rest looked up from reference TRBV18 and TRBJ1-6): NAGVMQNPRHLVRRRGQEARLRCSPMKGHSHVYWYRQLPEEGLKFMVYLQKENIIDESGMPKERFSAEFPKEGPSILRIQQVVRGDSAAYFCASSSDGLGNSPLHFGNGTRLTVT.

V gene TRBV3-1 combines with J gene TRBJ1-5; D is ambiguous. V lost 8 bases to trimming and J lost 3 bases, with 14 bases between them. The CDR3 is made up of 14 amino acids. Germline CDR1 LGHDT, CDR2 YNNKEL (reference sequence). DNA for the CDR3: TGTGCCAGCGGACTTTCGGGATCCAATCAGCCCCAGCATTTT. It translates to CASGLSGSNQPQHF.

The chain uses TRBV27 and TRBJ2-1; 7 bases are shared with TRBD1. V shed 3 bases and J 0 bases; nucleotides not matched to a gene: 5. Germline V gene sequence: CDR1 MNHEY, CDR2 SMNVEV (reference sequence). CDR3 size: 16 residues. The CDR3 sequence: CASSFLGDSSYNEQFF. The CDR3 DNA sequence: TGTGCCAGCAGTTTTTTAGGGGACAGCTCCTACAATGAGCAGTTCTTC.

The genes are TRBV5-1 and TRBJ2-1; D is unclear. This CDR3 spans 14 amino acids. Germline V gives CDR1 SGHRS, CDR2 YFSETQ. Trimming removed 5 bases from V and 5 bases from J, with 14 bases in between. The CDR3 region is CASRSVADHNEQFF. The CDR3 nucleotides are TGCGCCAGCAGATCGGTTGCGGACCACAATGAGCAGTTCTTC.

The chain couples TRBV6-6 to TRBJ2-1, with TRBD1 identical over 9 bases. The trim removed 6 bases at V and 6 bases at J, leaving 9 bases unmatched. This CDR3 is 15 amino acids long. Germline CDR1 and CDR2: MNHNY and SVGAGI (reference sequence). In DNA form, the CDR3 reads TGTGCCAGCAGCTCGCCCGGGACAGGGATCAATGAGCAGTTCTTC. As protein: CASSSPGTGINEQFF.

V usage is TRBV6-2 or TRBV6-3 and J usage is TRBJ2-7; D is possibly TRBD1 (5 bases). Germline lookup yields CDR1 MNHEY and CDR2 SVGEGT. Deletions cut 8 bases from V and 2 bases from J, with 13 bases between. The CDR3 consists of 13 residues. The CDR3 region has the DNA TGTGCCAGCGCGACAGAACTGACCTACGAGCAGTACTTC. Translation: CASATELTYEQYF.

This clonotype was seen a handful of times. The chain couples TRBV5-1 to TRBJ2-1, with 12 bases aligning to TRBD2. The junction had 5 bases not matched to a gene; V was cut back by 0 bases and J by 4 bases. Germline CDR1 SGHRS, CDR2 YFSETQ. CDR3 length: 17 amino acids. The CDR3 sequence: CASSLVATSGGYNEQFF. CDR3 in DNA: TGCGCCAGCAGCTTGGTCGCTACTAGCGGGGGGTACAATGAGCAGTTCTTC. The complete variable domain, with remaining parts taken from reference TRBV5-1 and TRBJ2-1, reads KAGVTQTPRYLIKTRGQQVTLSCSPISGHRSVSWYQQTPGQGLQFLFEYFSETQRNKGNFPGRFSGRQFSNSRSEMNVSTLELGDSALYLCASSLVATSGGYNEQFFGPGTRLTVL.

This clonotype was observed a few times. The chain recombines TRBV29-1 with TRBJ2-1; no firm D call. The length of the CDR3 is 13 residues. CDR1 SQVTM and CDR2 ANQGSEA come from the germline V gene. V was trimmed by 4 bases and J by 10 bases, leaving 17 bases between them. The CDR3 DNA reads as TGCAGCGTTGGTAAACTCGAGGTTGGAGAGCAGTTCTTC. It is translated as CSVGKLEVGEQFF.

This clonotype showed up just a few times. The chain combines TRBV12-3 or TRBV12-4 with TRBJ1-2, with a weak D call TRBD1 (5 bases). V was trimmed by 7 bases and J by 5 bases, leaving 11 bases between them. The CDR3 length is 12 residues. DNA of the CDR3: TGTGCCAGCACCATGGGGCTTTATGGCTACACCTTC. This translates into CASTMGLYGYTF.

CDR3 DNA sequence: TGTGCCTGGGGACTTTGGGCCAAAAACATTCAGTACTTC. It yields the protein CAWGLWAKNIQYF. V and J are TRBV6-5 and TRBJ2-4; D might be TRBD2 (6 bases). CDR3 length: 13 residues. The V end lost 11 bases, the J end lost 1 base, and 12 bases lay between the germline ends. Germline loops: CDR1 MNHEY, CDR2 SVGAGI.

V and J are TRBV6-6 and TRBJ1-2, with D uncertain. Germline V CDR1 and CDR2: MNHNY, SVGAGI (reference sequence). V was cut by 6 bases and J by 4 bases, with 15 bases left in between. CDR3 length: 14 amino acids. The CDR3 DNA reads as TGTGCCAGCAGCCCTCAAAGCCGGGGCTATGGCTACACCTTC. It codes for CASSPQSRGYGYTF.

This clonotype has only a few counts. The chain uses TRBV20-1 and TRBJ1-2; D remains ambiguous. CDR1 and CDR2 (germline): DFQATT, SNEGSKA (reference sequence). This CDR3 has 8 amino acids. CDR3 sequence: CSGRGYTF. As DNA, the CDR3 is TGCTCGGGAAGAGGCTACACCTTC.

This chain connects TRBV24-1 to TRBJ2-5, with 12 bases fitting TRBD1. This CDR3 has 16 residues. Germline-derived CDR1 and CDR2 are KGHDR and SFDVKD. With V trimmed by 7 bases and J by 5 bases, 10 bases remained unmatched. The CDR3 reads CATRAGPGQGAETQYF. The CDR3, as DNA: TGTGCCACCAGAGCCGGACCGGGACAGGGGGCTGAGACCCAGTACTTC.

This clonotype was counted only a few times. The J gene is TRBJ2-1, the V gene TRBV7-9; the D is unclear. The J call is in doubt because the DNA end fits TRBJ2-7 better. The germline V gene encodes CDR1 SEHNR and CDR2 FQNEAQ (reference sequence). The CDR3 covers 13 residues. CDR3 protein: CASSLGAVNEQYF. For the CDR3, the DNA is TGTGCCAGCAGCTTAGGGGCAGTCAATGAGCAGTACTTC.

V gene TRBV7-2 combines with J gene TRBJ2-5; TRBD1 agrees at 11 bases. V dropped 1 base and J dropped 4; count of bases not matched to a gene: 5. This CDR3 region has 16 residues. Germline CDR1 and CDR2: SGHTA and FQGNSA. CDR3 sequence: CASSLEGTGGRETQYF. Here the CDR3 DNA reads TGTGCCAGCAGCTTAGAAGGGACAGGGGGAAGAGAGACCCAGTACTTC. Full variable domain (rest looked up from reference TRBV7-2 and TRBJ2-5): GAGVSQSPSNKVTEKGKDVELRCDPISGHTALYWYRQSLGQGLEFLIYFQGNSAPDKSGLPSDRFSAERTGGSVSTLTIQRTQQEDSAVYLCASSLEGTGGRETQYFGPGTRLLVL.